This T cell receptor (beta chain) came from a study of T cell repertoires in cytomegalovirus infection (dated by TCRdb to the late 2010s). At the level of the whole study: The HLA type of each donor mattered for the analysis, because public TCR beta signatures pointed to carriage of CMV infection along with the matching HLA type.

This clonotype turned up a few times. The specificity of this receptor is unknown. Within one base of it there is no much larger clone, and no base qualities were kept. TCRdb lists the instrument as Illumina HiSeq 1500. The public reads were run again by TCRdb, first through fastp at Q25 and then through MiXCR, and only productive beta chains were kept. Each CDR3 protein appears once, grouped with its most common genes and DNA. Here the sample has about 680,000 distinct CDR3 sequences; roughly 24% occur a single time. The ten largest clonotypes hold roughly 8% of the sample. The paper as a whole reports these results and caveats: The ex vivo response was dominated by HLA-C-restricted CMV-specific TCR beta clonotypes, which also provided the single most frequent clonotype in two of eight donors. Cumulative frequency of public TCR beta family members discriminated carriers of CMV infection plus the relevant HLA type in this cohort and an independent roughly 330-donor cohort.

From its cysteine to its phenylalanine, the CDR3 spans 14 amino acids. Solely the CDR3 DNA is kept, with 42 bases framed from the first base. Per the germline V gene, SQVTM is the CDR1 and ANQGSEA is the CDR2. Trimming at the junction amounts to 5 bases on V and 5 bases on J, and the germline ends lie 18 bases apart. This TCR derives from a human donor in good health (CMV status not recorded). Some clones in this sample may be carry-over from other donors' samples. Sequences were obtained from CD8+ T cells from PBMCs. In this chain, TRBV29-1 is recombined with TRBJ2-5, with the D call perhaps TRBD1 or TRBD2, as 5 bases match in each case. Here the CDR3 is given as CSVSPGRRTETQYF. The sequenced DNA: TGCAGCGTTTCACCGGGACGGAGAACGGAGACCCAGTACTTC.